Detailed here is one T cell receptor (beta chain). Germline V gene sequence: CDR1 SGHTA, CDR2 FQGNSA. This CDR3 contains 13 residues. V lost 4 bases and J 4 bases, leaving 11 bases between the germline ends. Genomic DNA was the PCR template. Multiplex PCR with 30 forward and 13 reverse primers amplified the TCR beta CDR3. Using its own MiXCR run on the multiplex PCR reads, TCRdb lists one record per CDR3 protein. This sample has about 270,000 distinct CDR3 sequences, with 45% to 60% found just once. This specimen belongs to a study of type 1 and type 2 diabetes patients. This sequence was found in a man aged 18 to 30 with type 2 diabetes. The sequenced material came from peripheral blood mononuclear cells (PBMCs). The V and J genes are TRBV7-2 and TRBJ2-7; D gene unclear. In DNA form, the CDR3 reads TGTGCCAGCAGCTCGCCAAACAAGTACGAGCAGTACTTC. Its translation: CASSSPNKYEQYF.